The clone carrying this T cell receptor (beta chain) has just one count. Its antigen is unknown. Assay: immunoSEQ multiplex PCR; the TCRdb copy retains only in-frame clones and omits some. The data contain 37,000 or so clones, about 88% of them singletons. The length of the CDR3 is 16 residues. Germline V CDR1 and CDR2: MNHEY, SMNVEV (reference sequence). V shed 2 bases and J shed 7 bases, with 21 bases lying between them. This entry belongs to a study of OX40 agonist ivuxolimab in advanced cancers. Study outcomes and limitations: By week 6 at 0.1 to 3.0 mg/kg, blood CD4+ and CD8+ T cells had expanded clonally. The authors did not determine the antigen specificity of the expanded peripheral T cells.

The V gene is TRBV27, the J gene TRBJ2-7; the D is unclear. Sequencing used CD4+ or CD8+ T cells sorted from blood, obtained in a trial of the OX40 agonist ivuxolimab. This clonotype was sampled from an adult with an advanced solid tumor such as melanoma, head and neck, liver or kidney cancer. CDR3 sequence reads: CASSLSAILKGEEQYF. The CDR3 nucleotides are TGTGCCAGCAGTTTAAGCGCTATCCTTAAGGGTGAGGAGCAGTACTTC.